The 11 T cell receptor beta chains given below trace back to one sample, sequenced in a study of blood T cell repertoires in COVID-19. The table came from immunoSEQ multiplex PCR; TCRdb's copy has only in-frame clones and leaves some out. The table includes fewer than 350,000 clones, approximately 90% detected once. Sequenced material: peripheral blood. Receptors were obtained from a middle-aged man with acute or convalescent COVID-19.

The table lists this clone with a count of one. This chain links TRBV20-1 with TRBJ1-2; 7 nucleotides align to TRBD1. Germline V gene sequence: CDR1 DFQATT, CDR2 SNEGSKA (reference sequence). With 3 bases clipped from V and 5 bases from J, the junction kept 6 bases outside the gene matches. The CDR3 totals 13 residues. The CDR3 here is CSASRGRGYGYTF. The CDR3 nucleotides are TGCAGTGCTAGTAGGGGGCGCGGGTATGGCTACACCTTC.

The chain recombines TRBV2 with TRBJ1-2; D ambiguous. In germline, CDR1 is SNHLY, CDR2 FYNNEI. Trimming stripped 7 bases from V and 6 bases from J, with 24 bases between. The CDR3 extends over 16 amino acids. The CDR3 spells CASNPERRRGGHGYTF. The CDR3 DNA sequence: TGTGCCAGCAATCCGGAAAGGCGGCGGGGAGGACATGGCTACACCTTC.

CDR3 residues: CASSEGLAWTGELFF. CDR3 DNA sequence: TGTGCCAGCAGCGAGGGACTAGCGTGGACCGGGGAGCTGTTTTTT. The chain has TRBV9 and TRBJ2-2; 10 positions agree with TRBD2. The J segment lost 5 bases and the V segment lost 3 bases, leaving 4 bases of the junction unmatched. The germline V gene has CDR1 SGDLS and CDR2 YYNGEE. The CDR3 covers 15 residues.

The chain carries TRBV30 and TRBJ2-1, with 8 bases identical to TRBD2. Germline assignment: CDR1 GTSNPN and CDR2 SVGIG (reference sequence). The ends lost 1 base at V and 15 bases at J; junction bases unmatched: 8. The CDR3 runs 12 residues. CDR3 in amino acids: CAWSARGGVAFF. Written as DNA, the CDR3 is TGTGCCTGGAGTGCCCGGGGGGGGGTGGCGTTCTTC.

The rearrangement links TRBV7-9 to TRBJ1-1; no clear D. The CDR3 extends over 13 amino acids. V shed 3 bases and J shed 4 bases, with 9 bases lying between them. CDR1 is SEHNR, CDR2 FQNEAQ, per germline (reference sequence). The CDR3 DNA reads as TGTGCCAGCAGCTTTGGGCAAGTCACTGAAGCTTTCTTT. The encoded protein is CASSFGQVTEAFF.

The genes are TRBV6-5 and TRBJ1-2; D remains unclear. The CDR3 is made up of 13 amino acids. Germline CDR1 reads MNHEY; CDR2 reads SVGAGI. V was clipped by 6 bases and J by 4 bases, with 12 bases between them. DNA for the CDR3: TGTGCCAGCAGGAGCCCGGGGAGCTATGGCTACACCTTC. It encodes CASRSPGSYGYTF.

CDR3 DNA: TGTGCCAGCACCCCTAGGGTAGCGGGGCTTAAGGGCACAGATACGCAGTATTTT. It is translated as CASTPRVAGLKGTDTQYF. The chain employs TRBV27 and TRBJ2-3, with 8 bases fitting TRBD2. The CDR3 loop spans 18 amino acids. Trimming cost V 7 bases and J 1 base; bases outside gene matches: 16. CDR1 and CDR2 (germline): MNHEY, SMNVEV (reference sequence).

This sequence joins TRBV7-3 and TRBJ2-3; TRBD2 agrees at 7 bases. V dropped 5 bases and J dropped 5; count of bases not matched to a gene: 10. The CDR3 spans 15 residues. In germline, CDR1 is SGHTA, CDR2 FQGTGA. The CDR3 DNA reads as TGTGCCAGCAGCCACACTGGGGGGGAAAGAGATACGCAGTATTTT. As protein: CASSHTGGERDTQYF.

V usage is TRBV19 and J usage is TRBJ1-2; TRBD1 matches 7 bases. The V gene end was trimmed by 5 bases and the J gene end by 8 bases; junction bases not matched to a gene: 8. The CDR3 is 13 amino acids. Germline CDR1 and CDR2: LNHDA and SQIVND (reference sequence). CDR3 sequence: CASSPDREGGYTF. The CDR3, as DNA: TGTGCCAGTAGTCCTGACAGGGAAGGCGGCTACACCTTC. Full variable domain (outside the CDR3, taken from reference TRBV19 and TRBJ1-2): DGGITQSPKYLFRKEGQNVTLSCEQNLNHDAMYWYRQDPGQGLRLIYYSQIVNDFQKGDIAEGYSVSREKKESFPLTVTSAQKNPTAFYLCASSPDREGGYTFGSGTRLTVV.

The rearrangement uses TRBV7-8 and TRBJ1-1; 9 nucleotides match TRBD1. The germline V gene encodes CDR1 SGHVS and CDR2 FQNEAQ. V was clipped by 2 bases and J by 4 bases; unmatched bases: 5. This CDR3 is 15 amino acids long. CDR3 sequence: CASSLNGQGSTEAFF. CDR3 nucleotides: TGTGCCAGCAGCTTAAATGGACAGGGGAGCACTGAAGCTTTCTTT.

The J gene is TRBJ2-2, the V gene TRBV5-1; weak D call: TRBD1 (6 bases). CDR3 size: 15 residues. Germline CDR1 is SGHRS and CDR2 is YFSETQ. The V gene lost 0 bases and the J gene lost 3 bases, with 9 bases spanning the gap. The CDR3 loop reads CASSLGGRDTGELFF. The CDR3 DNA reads TGCGCCAGCAGCTTGGGGGGGCGCGACACCGGGGAGCTGTTTTTT.